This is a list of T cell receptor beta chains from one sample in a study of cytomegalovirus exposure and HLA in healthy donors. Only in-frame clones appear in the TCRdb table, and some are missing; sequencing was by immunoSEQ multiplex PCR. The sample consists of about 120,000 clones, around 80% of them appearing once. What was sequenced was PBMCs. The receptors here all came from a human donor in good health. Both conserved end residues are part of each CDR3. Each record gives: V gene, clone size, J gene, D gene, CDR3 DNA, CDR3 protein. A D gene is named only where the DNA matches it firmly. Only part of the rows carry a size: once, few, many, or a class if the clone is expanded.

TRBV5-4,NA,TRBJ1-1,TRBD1,TGTGCCAGCACCCGGACAGGGAGGACTGAAGCTTTCTTT,CASTRTGRTEAFF
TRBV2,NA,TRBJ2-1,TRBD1,TGTGCCAGCAGACCGAGGCCAGGGGGCAATCCCCCCTACAATGAGCAGTTCTTC,CASRPRPGGNPPYNEQFF
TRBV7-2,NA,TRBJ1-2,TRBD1,TGTGCCAGCAGCTTAGCGGGACAGCAATCCTACACCTTC,CASSLAGQQSYTF
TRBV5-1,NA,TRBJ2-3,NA,TGCGCCAGCAGCTACAACAGATACATTCGGGATACGCAGTATTTT,CASSYNRYIRDTQYF
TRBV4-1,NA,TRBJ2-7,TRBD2,TGCGCCAGCAGCCAACGGCTTGGGGGACTAGCGATCTCCTACGAGCAGTACTTC,CASSQRLGGLAISYEQYF
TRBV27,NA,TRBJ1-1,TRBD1,TGTGCCAGCAGTTTCTCCAGGGGGGAAAACACTGAAGCTTTCTTT,CASSFSRGENTEAFF
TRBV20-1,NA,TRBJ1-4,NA,TGCAGTGCTAGAGGAGATGAAAAACTGTTTTTT,CSARGDEKLFF
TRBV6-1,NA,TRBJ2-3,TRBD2,TGTGCCACGACGGTGGGGGGGTTTGCAGATACGCAGTATTTT,CATTVGGFADTQYF
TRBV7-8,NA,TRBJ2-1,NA,TGTGCCAGCAGCTTAGTCCCCGCTGGGGGGAATGAGCAGTTCTTC,CASSLVPAGGNEQFF
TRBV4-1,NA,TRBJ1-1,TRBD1,TGCGCCAGCAGCCAACAACGGACAGGCGGAACTGAAGCTTTCTTT,CASSQQRTGGTEAFF
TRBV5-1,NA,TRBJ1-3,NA,TGCGCCAGCAGCCAACAGGGCTCGGGAAACACCATATATTTT,CASSQQGSGNTIYF
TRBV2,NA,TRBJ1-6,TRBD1,TGTGCCAGCAGTCCCGACAGGGTCTCTTCACCCCTCCACTTT,CASSPDRVSSPLHF
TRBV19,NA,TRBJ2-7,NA,TGTGCCAGTAATCGGGCAGGGGACCCTTCCTACGAGCAGTACTTC,CASNRAGDPSYEQYF
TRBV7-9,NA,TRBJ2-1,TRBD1,TGTGCCAGCAGCCCGCCCTTGGGACAGGGAATACACAATGAGCAGTTCTTC,CASSPPLGQGIHNEQFF
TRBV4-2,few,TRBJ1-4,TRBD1,TGTGCCAGCAGCCGTGAACAGGGGAACGAAAAACTGTTTTTT,CASSREQGNEKLFF
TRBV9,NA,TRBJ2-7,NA,TGTGCCAGCAGCGTAGCCCTGCCATCAGACTCCTACGAGCAGTACTTC,CASSVALPSDSYEQYF
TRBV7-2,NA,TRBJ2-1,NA,TGTGCCAGCAGCTTAGGGGCAGGGGGGACTTACAATGAGCAGTTCTTC,CASSLGAGGTYNEQFF
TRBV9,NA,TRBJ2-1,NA,TGTGCCAGCAGCGTGGGCTTGCGGGGGCCATCTTCCTCCTACAATGAGCAGTTCTTC,CASSVGLRGPSSSYNEQFF
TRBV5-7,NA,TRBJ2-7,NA,TGTGCCAGGCGGTCATACGAGCAGTACTTC,CARRSYEQYF
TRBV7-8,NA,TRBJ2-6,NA,TGTGCCAGCAGCACCACGACAGGTCGTAGCTCTGGGGCCAACGTCCTGACTTTC,CASSTTTGRSSGANVLTF
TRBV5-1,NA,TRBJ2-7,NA,TGCGCCAGCAGCACCGAGCGAGGATCCTACGAGCAGTACTTC,CASSTERGSYEQYF
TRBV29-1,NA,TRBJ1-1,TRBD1,TGCAGCGCAGTAGGGACAGGAAGGCTGATGAACACTGAAGCTTTCTTT,CSAVGTGRLMNTEAFF
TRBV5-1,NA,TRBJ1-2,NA,TGCGCCAGCAGCTATCAGACAGCAAGCGGGTATGGCTACACCTTC,CASSYQTASGYGYTF
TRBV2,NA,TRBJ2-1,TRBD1,TGTGCCAGCAGTGCCGCGGGACAGGGGTCCAATGAGCAGTTCTTC,CASSAAGQGSNEQFF
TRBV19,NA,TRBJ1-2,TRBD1,TGTGCCAGTAGAGCCGGGACAGGGGTGGACTATGGCTACACCTTC,CASRAGTGVDYGYTF
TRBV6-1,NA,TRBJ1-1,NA,TGTGCCAGTCACTTCAGGGCCCAGAACACTGAAGCTTTCTTT,CASHFRAQNTEAFF
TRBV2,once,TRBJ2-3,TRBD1,TGTGCCAGCACATTCCGATTAGGACAGGGAGGCACAGATACGCAGTATTTT,CASTFRLGQGGTDTQYF
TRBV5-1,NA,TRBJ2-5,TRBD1,TGCGCCAGCAGCCTGACGGGACAGGTGGAAGAGACCCAGTACTTC,CASSLTGQVEETQYF
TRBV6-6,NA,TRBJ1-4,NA,TGTGCCAGCAGTTACCGACAGGTTCGCCGCAATGAAAAACTGTTTTTT,CASSYRQVRRNEKLFF
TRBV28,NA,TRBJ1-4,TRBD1,TGTGCCACCCTAAAACAGGGGGCTTTTGAAAAACTGTTTTTT,CATLKQGAFEKLFF
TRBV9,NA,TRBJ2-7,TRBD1,TGTGCCAGCAGCCCTAGACAGGGGACCCACGAGCAGTACTTC,CASSPRQGTHEQYF
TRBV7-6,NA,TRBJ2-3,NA,TGTGCCAACAGCCTAACTAGCACAGATACGCAGTATTTT,CANSLTSTDTQYF
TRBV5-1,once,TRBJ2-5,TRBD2,TGCGCCAGCAGTTGGACTAGCGGAGTGGGGGAGACCCAGTACTTC,CASSWTSGVGETQYF
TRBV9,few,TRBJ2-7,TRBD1,TGTGCCAGCAGCTCACAGGGGATCGGTTACGAGCAGTACTTC,CASSSQGIGYEQYF
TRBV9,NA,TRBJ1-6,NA,TGTGCCAGCAGCGCCGACAGTTATAATTCACCCCTCCACTTT,CASSADSYNSPLHF
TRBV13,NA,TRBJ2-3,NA,TGTGCCAGCAGCTTAACAAAGCGCTCCACAGATACGCAGTATTTT,CASSLTKRSTDTQYF
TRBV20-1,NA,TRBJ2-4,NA,TGCAGTGATCGGGACAAAAACATTCAGTACTTC,CSDRDKNIQYF
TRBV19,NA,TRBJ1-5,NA,TGTGCCAGTAGTATCCGGGACAAAAATCAGCCCCAGCATTTT,CASSIRDKNQPQHF
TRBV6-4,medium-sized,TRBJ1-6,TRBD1,TGTGCCAGCAGTGACACAGGGGTGGGCAATTCACCCCTCCACTTT,CASSDTGVGNSPLHF
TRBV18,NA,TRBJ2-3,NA,TGTGCCAGCTCACCCTATGCAGATACGCAGTATTTT,CASSPYADTQYF
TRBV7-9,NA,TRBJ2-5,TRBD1,TGTGCCAGCAGCTTAGCGACAGGGGGCGCGACCCAGTACTTC,CASSLATGGATQYF
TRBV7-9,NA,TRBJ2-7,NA,TGTGCCAGCAGCTTAGCCAGCAGGGACTACGAGCAGTACTTC,CASSLASRDYEQYF
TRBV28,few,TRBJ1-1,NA,TGTGCCAGCAGTTCCTTCGGACAGACGAACACTGAAGCTTTCTTT,CASSSFGQTNTEAFF
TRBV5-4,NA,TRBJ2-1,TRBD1,TGTGCCAGCAGCCTCAGGGGGCGGGTCGCGGTCAATGAGCAGTTCTTC,CASSLRGRVAVNEQFF
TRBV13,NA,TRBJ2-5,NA,TGTGCCAGCAGCCTATCCCTAGAGGGTGAGACCCAGTACTTC,CASSLSLEGETQYF
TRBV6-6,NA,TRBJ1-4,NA,TGTGCCAGCAGTTACGCGGGTAATGAAAAACTGTTTTTT,CASSYAGNEKLFF
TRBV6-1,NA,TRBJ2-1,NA,TGTGCCAGCATATTTTTAGGGGGCTCCTACAATGAGCAGTTCTTC,CASIFLGGSYNEQFF
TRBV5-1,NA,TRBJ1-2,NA,TGCGCCAGCAGCTTGACCGGCGTCGGAGAGGCTAGATCCTATGGCTACACCTTC,CASSLTGVGEARSYGYTF